Listed below are T cell receptor beta chains from one sample, sequenced in a study of blood T cells in healthy people across ages. MiXCR, run by TCRdb on the 5' RACE reads, gives a single entry per CDR3 protein. The sample includes nearly 1 million distinct CDR3 sequences, just over 50% of them seen just once. Sequencing was performed on blood. These receptors were obtained from a woman in her fifties or sixties in good health. The conserved cysteine and the conserved F or W are not part of the CDR3 here. The order of the fields is J gene, V gene, CDR3 protein.

j_gene: TRBJ2-1; v_gene: TRBV12-3/TRBV12-4; CDR3aa: ASSLARGDEQF
j_gene: TRBJ2-5; v_gene: TRBV7-2; CDR3aa: ASSPPRTGGTETQY
j_gene: TRBJ2-7; v_gene: TRBV7-9; CDR3aa: ASSLEAGSTYEQY
j_gene: TRBJ2-5; v_gene: TRBV6-1; CDR3aa: ASSESGLAAALETQY
j_gene: TRBJ1-1; v_gene: TRBV11-2; CDR3aa: ASREDRGTMNTEAF
j_gene: TRBJ1-5; v_gene: TRBV12-3/TRBV12-4; CDR3aa: ASSRRELRDQPQH
j_gene: TRBJ2-7; v_gene: TRBV10-3; CDR3aa: AISKGLTSEQY
j_gene: TRBJ1-6; v_gene: TRBV21-1; CDR3aa: ASSKEGVDSPLH
j_gene: TRBJ2-3; v_gene: TRBV5-6; CDR3aa: ASSPSGNPPSTDTQY
j_gene: TRBJ2-1; v_gene: TRBV11-2; CDR3aa: ASSLDRGGAGEQF
j_gene: TRBJ1-1; v_gene: TRBV29-1; CDR3aa: SGQHTEAF
j_gene: TRBJ2-1; v_gene: TRBV7-9; CDR3aa: ASNRDGSYNEQF
j_gene: TRBJ2-1; v_gene: TRBV7-2; CDR3aa: ASSPRLAGVTYNEQF
j_gene: TRBJ2-6; v_gene: TRBV18; CDR3aa: ASSPGRHSGANVLT
j_gene: TRBJ2-1; v_gene: TRBV25-1; CDR3aa: ASSEPGYNEQF
j_gene: TRBJ2-2; v_gene: TRBV28; CDR3aa: ASTEPGRFGELF
j_gene: TRBJ2-3; v_gene: TRBV6-5; CDR3aa: ASSYGGTRLGDTQY
j_gene: TRBJ2-3; v_gene: TRBV7-3; CDR3aa: ASSLQGTDTQY
j_gene: TRBJ2-7; v_gene: TRBV5-5; CDR3aa: ASSSGPVYEQY
j_gene: TRBJ1-2; v_gene: TRBV4-1; CDR3aa: ASSFPGTGDGYT
j_gene: TRBJ1-1; v_gene: TRBV4-1; CDR3aa: ACSRVGTEAF
j_gene: TRBJ1-4; v_gene: TRBV9; CDR3aa: ASGKTGKDEKLF
j_gene: TRBJ2-1; v_gene: TRBV2; CDR3aa: ASSDLARRQF
j_gene: TRBJ2-3; v_gene: TRBV6-5; CDR3aa: ASSFMTSGTTDTQY
j_gene: TRBJ2-7; v_gene: TRBV7-9; CDR3aa: ASSLVHWDEQY
j_gene: TRBJ1-1; v_gene: TRBV14; CDR3aa: ASSQDGPKRAEAF
j_gene: TRBJ2-3; v_gene: TRBV2; CDR3aa: ASSEDRSTDTQY
j_gene: TRBJ2-3; v_gene: TRBV7-2; CDR3aa: AAAPQRADTQY
j_gene: TRBJ2-4; v_gene: TRBV7-9; CDR3aa: TSSFKRQGDIQY
j_gene: TRBJ2-3; v_gene: TRBV28; CDR3aa: ASSLGTGGEDTQY
j_gene: TRBJ2-3; v_gene: TRBV4-3; CDR3aa: ASSQGSGGTDTQY
j_gene: TRBJ2-1; v_gene: TRBV27; CDR3aa: ASGLGTSGYNEQF
j_gene: TRBJ2-3; v_gene: TRBV15; CDR3aa: ATSRRPYTDTQY
j_gene: TRBJ1-5; v_gene: TRBV4-1; CDR3aa: ASSQGRATRPYQPQH
j_gene: TRBJ1-6; v_gene: TRBV6-2/TRBV6-3; CDR3aa: ASRSGTANSPLH
j_gene: TRBJ2-6; v_gene: TRBV11-2; CDR3aa: ASSPYRGLSSGANVLT
j_gene: TRBJ2-2; v_gene: TRBV6-2/TRBV6-3; CDR3aa: ASSRTGAPTGELF
j_gene: TRBJ2-7; v_gene: TRBV2; CDR3aa: ASRDRDLTYEQY
j_gene: TRBJ2-5; v_gene: TRBV6-2/TRBV6-3; CDR3aa: ASSYSAGSRETQY
j_gene: TRBJ2-3; v_gene: TRBV11-2; CDR3aa: ASSLRPDTRTDTQY
j_gene: TRBJ2-1; v_gene: TRBV6-2/TRBV6-3; CDR3aa: ASSGRGAGARDEQF
j_gene: NA; v_gene: TRBV3-1; CDR3aa: ASRDGGLAGSHEQY
j_gene: TRBJ1-2; v_gene: TRBV19; CDR3aa: ASSIPSGDRVRYGYT
j_gene: TRBJ1-2; v_gene: TRBV4-2; CDR3aa: ASSHPSNNYGYT
j_gene: TRBJ2-3; v_gene: TRBV21-1; CDR3aa: ASSKWGMVRTSGTRIDTQY
j_gene: TRBJ2-7; v_gene: TRBV12-3/TRBV12-4; CDR3aa: ASRQPPYEQY
j_gene: TRBJ2-6; v_gene: TRBV12-3/TRBV12-4; CDR3aa: ASNKGPGANVLT
j_gene: TRBJ2-7; v_gene: TRBV11-2; CDR3aa: ASSLVPAGIYEQY
j_gene: TRBJ2-1; v_gene: TRBV18; CDR3aa: ASSPTTKGIDEQF
j_gene: TRBJ2-5; v_gene: TRBV20-1; CDR3aa: SALVTSASDEQY
j_gene: TRBJ2-6; v_gene: TRBV6-5; CDR3aa: ATRQESSGANVLT
j_gene: TRBJ1-5; v_gene: TRBV20-1; CDR3aa: SARDRGHQYSNQPQH
j_gene: TRBJ2-7; v_gene: TRBV7-6; CDR3aa: ASSYGTYYEQY
j_gene: TRBJ1-1; v_gene: TRBV5-1; CDR3aa: ASSREPTMNTEAF
j_gene: TRBJ2-7; v_gene: TRBV27; CDR3aa: ASSSSGTKSYEQY
j_gene: TRBJ2-5; v_gene: TRBV7-9; CDR3aa: ASSLPPPSRKY
j_gene: TRBJ2-3; v_gene: TRBV19; CDR3aa: ASAADRGRDTQY